This T cell receptor beta chain was identified in a study of metastatic and nonmetastatic thyroid tumors. TCRdb reprocessed the PCR reads via MiXCR. This sample has about 39,000 clones, with approximately 20% found just once. Thyroid surgery was performed in patients who had received no treatment beforehand. The sample was blood. The TCR originated in a female donor with papillary thyroid cancer or a benign thyroid nodule (not recorded which). Some clones in this sample may be carry-over from other donors' samples.

CDR3 nucleotides: TGTGCCTGGAGTCCAGACCTCATGGATACGCAGTATTTT. Translated, it gives CAWSPDLMDTQYF. The chain recombines TRBV30 with TRBJ2-3; no definite D call. The CDR3 is 13 residues long. CDR1 and CDR2 (germline): GTSNPN, SVGIG (reference sequence). The ends were cut back, 2 bases at V and 6 bases at J, with 12 bases in the middle.